The T cell receptor beta chain under discussion was sequenced for a study of CD8+ T cells in alopecia areata. The overall study: Treated patients were given oral tofacitinib, which was dosed at 5 to 10 mg twice daily.

This CDR3 has 11 amino acids. In germline, CDR1 is MNHNY, CDR2 SVGAGI (reference sequence). With 10 bases removed from V and 5 bases from J, the gap between germline ends came to 11 bases. RNA was extracted and reverse transcribed into cDNA as the sequencing template. Sequencing used immunoSEQ multiplex PCR; TCRdb keeps in-frame clones, though not all of them. The table records 150,000 to 190,000 clones, under 60% of them present only once. Collected material from alopecia areata patients comprised lesional scalp punch biopsies and peripheral blood. The chain couples TRBV6-6 to TRBJ1-1, with D maybe TRBD1 (6 bases). The receptor comes from a human donor with alopecia areata. The source was CD8+ T cells sorted from blood, collected at week 0. The CDR3 coding sequence is TGTGCCACCCTAGGGGGAACTGAAGCTTTCTTT. Protein product: CATLGGTEAFF.